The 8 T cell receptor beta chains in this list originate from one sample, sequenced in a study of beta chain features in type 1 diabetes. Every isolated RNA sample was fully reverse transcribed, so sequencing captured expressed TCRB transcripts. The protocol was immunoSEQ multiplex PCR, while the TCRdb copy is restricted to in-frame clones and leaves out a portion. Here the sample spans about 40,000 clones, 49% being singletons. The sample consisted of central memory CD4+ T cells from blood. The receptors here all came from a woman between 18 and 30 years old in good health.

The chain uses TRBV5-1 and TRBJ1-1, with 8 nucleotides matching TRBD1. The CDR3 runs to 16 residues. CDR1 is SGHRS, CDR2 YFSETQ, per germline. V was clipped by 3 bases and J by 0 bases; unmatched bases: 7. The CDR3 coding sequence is TGCGCCAGCAGCTACCAGGGGGCCTGGATGAACACTGAAGCTTTCTTT. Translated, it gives CASSYQGAWMNTEAFF.

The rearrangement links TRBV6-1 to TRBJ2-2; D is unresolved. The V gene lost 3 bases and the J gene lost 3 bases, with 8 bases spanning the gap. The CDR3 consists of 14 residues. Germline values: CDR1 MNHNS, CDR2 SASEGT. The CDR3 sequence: CASSDGLYTGELFF. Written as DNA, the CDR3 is TGTGCCAGCAGTGATGGGCTTTACACCGGGGAGCTGTTTTTT.

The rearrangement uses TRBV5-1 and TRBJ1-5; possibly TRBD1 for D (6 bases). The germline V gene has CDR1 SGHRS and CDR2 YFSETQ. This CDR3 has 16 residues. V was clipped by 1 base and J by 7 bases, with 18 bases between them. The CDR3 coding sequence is TGCGCCAGCAGCTTGTATTCACAGGGAGGGACGCAGCCCCAGCATTTT. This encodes CASSLYSQGGTQPQHF.

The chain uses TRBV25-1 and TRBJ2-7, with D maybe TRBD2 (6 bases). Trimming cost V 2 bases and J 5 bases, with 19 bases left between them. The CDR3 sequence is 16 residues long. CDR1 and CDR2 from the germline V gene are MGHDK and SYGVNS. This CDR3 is CASSESGGIFLDEQYF. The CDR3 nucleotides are TGTGCCAGCAGTGAAAGTGGGGGGATTTTTCTGGACGAGCAGTACTTC.

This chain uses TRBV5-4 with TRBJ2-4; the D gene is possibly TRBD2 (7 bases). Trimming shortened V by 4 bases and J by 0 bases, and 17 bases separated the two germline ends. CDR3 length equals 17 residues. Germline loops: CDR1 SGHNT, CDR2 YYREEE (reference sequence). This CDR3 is CASSPSPGGRAKNIQYF. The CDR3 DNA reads TGTGCCAGCAGCCCATCCCCGGGGGGCAGAGCCAAAAACATTCAGTACTTC.

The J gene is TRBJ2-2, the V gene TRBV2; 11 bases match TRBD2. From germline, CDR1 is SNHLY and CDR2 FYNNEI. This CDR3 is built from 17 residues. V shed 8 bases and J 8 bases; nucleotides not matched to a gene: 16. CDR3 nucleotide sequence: TGTGCCAGCTTAAAATCGGGACTAGCGGCCCTTCAGGGGGAGCTGTTTTTT. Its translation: CASLKSGLAALQGELFF. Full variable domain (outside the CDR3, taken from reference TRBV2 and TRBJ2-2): EPEVTQTPSHQVTQMGQEVILRCVPISNHLYFYWYRQILGQKVEFLVSFYNNEISEKSEIFDDQFSVERPDGSNFTLKIRSTKLEDSAMYFCASLKSGLAALQGELFFGEGSRLTVL.

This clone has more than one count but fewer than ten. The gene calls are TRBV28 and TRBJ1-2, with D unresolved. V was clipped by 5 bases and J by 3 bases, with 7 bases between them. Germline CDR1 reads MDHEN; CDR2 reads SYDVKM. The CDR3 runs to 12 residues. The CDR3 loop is CASSRQDYGYTF. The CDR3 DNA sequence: TGTGCCAGCAGTCGGCAGGACTATGGCTACACCTTC.

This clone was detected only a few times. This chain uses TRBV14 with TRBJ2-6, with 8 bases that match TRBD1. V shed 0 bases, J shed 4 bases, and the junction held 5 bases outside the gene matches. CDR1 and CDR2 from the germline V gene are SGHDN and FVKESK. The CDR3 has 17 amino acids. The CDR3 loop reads CASSQERTGSGANVLTF. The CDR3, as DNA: TGTGCCAGCAGCCAAGAGAGGACAGGGTCCGGGGCCAACGTCCTGACTTTC.